The rows below give T cell receptor beta chains drawn from one sample of a study of T-cell reconstitution after alpha-beta-depleted transplantation in children. Each CDR3 protein is one row after TCRdb ran MiXCR on the PCR reads. The sample consists of about 470,000 distinct CDR3 sequences, around two fifths of them appearing once. The sample was PBMCs, taken before TCRalphabeta/CD19-depleted stem cell transplant. These receptors were taken from a girl aged 2-10 years with aplastic anemia, due to receive a stem cell transplant. The CDR3 runs from the conserved cysteine through the conserved F or W. The order of the fields is V gene, CDR3 length, clone size, J gene, D gene, CDR3 DNA, CDR3 protein. A D gene is named only where the DNA matches it firmly. Clone size appears in some rows only: once, few, many, or a class for an expanded clone.

TRBV6-5,14,NA,TRBJ1-2,TRBD1,TGTGCCAGCAGTTACTCAGGGGGCGCCTATGGCTACCCCTTC,CASSYSGGAYGYPF
TRBV28,17,NA,TRBJ2-7,TRBD2,TGTGCCAGCAGTTCCGCCCCCGGGACTAGCGGGGGCTACGAGCAGTACTTC,CASSSAPGTSGGYEQYF
TRBV29-1,15,NA,TRBJ1-5,NA,TGCAGCGTTCCACGCCGGGACCTTAGCAATCAGCCCCAGCATTTT,CSVPRRDLSNQPQHF
TRBV3-1,18,NA,TRBJ2-1,TRBD1,TGTGCCAGCAGCCCCCTGGGGTCAGGGACAGGGTTACTCAGTGAGCAGTTCTTC,CASSPLGSGTGLLSEQFF
TRBV27,15,many,TRBJ2-7,TRBD1,TGTGCCAGCAGTCCATCGACAGGGGGTTTCTACGAGCAGTACTTC,CASSPSTGGFYEQYF
TRBV11-2,14,many,TRBJ2-3,TRBD2,TGTGCCAGCAGCCCCATATCTAGCGGAGATACGCAGTATTTT,CASSPISSGDTQYF
TRBV7-9,14,few,TRBJ2-5,TRBD2,TGTGCCAGCAGCCACGAGCGGGACGGGGAGACCCAGTACTTC,CASSHERDGETQYF
TRBV19,12,NA,TRBJ1-2,NA,TGTGCCGGAAGGACCCCAACGTCTGGCTACACCTTC,CAGRTPTSGYTF
TRBV28,14,many,TRBJ2-3,NA,TGTGCCAGCGGCCCCGGGGGGCGCACAGATACGCAGTATTTT,CASGPGGRTDTQYF
TRBV12-3/TRBV12-4,15,NA,TRBJ2-7,TRBD2,TGTGCCAGCAGCGCCACTAGCGGGAGTATTGGCGAGCAGTACTTC,CASSATSGSIGEQYF
TRBV7-9,16,NA,TRBJ2-1,TRBD2,TGTGCCAGCAGCTTTTACGGCCTAGCGGGTAACAATGAGCAGTTCTTC,CASSFYGLAGNNEQFF
TRBV10-3,15,NA,TRBJ2-2,NA,TGTGCCATCAGGGTTCAGGGTTCGGGCACCGGGGAGCTGTTTTTT,CAIRVQGSGTGELFF
TRBV7-9,15,NA,TRBJ2-5,NA,TGTGCCAGCAGCTCCCGGGACAATGGCTCGGGGGCCCAGTACTTC,CASSSRDNGSGAQYF
TRBV7-3,15,NA,TRBJ2-3,NA,TGTGCCAGCCCCCCGCCCCGGACTCCGCCCGGCGAGCAGTATTTT,CASPPPRTPPGEQYF
TRBV29-1,16,once,TRBJ2-5,TRBD2,TGCAGCGTTGAAGATTCGAGGCTAGCGGTGATAGAGACCCAGTACTTC,CSVEDSRLAVIETQYF
TRBV20-1,13,NA,TRBJ2-7,NA,TGCAGTGCTAGCTCCGCGGACTCCTACGAGCAGTACTTC,CSASSADSYEQYF
TRBV5-1,15,few,TRBJ2-2,NA,TGCGCCAGCAGCTGGAGGACGCTGAACACCGGGGAGCTGTTTTTT,CASSWRTLNTGELFF
TRBV30,15,NA,TRBJ1-2,NA,TGTGCCTGGAGTCCCAGGTTACGGGCTGATAATGGCTACACCTTC,CAWSPRLRADNGYTF
TRBV20-1,14,NA,TRBJ2-3,NA,TGCAGTGCGGTCCGGGACGGCCGCACAGATACGCAGTATTTT,CSAVRDGRTDTQYF
TRBV28,13,many,TRBJ1-2,TRBD1,TGTGCCAGCAGGACAGGGGGCTTCTATGGCTACACCTTC,CASRTGGFYGYTF
TRBV5-1,15,few,TRBJ2-2,TRBD1,TGCGCCAGCAGTTCTACAGGACAGGGCACCGGGGAGCTGTTTTTT,CASSSTGQGTGELFF
TRBV29-1,13,few,TRBJ2-5,NA,TGCAGCGTTGACCCTGCAGGGTATGAGACCCAGTACTTC,CSVDPAGYETQYF
TRBV5-1,16,few,TRBJ2-4,NA,TGCGCCAGCAGCTCAGGGGATTTCCTAGCCAAAAACATTCAGTACTTC,CASSSGDFLAKNIQYF
TRBV5-1,13,many,TRBJ2-3,TRBD2,TGCGCCAGCCGCGGACTAGCTCCAGATACGCAGTATTTT,CASRGLAPDTQYF
TRBV5-1,16,once,TRBJ2-1,NA,TGCGCCAGCAGCCTAGGGGTGACAGGACACTACAATGAGCAGTTCTTC,CASSLGVTGHYNEQFF
TRBV5-5,13,NA,TRBJ1-2,NA,TGTGCCAGCAGCACCGGGGGGACCGGGGGCTACACCTTC,CASSTGGTGGYTF
TRBV7-9,16,many,TRBJ2-1,NA,TGTGCCAGCAGCCCGATCGGGACACCCCTGGAAAATGAGCAGTTCTTC,CASSPIGTPLENEQFF
TRBV20-1,10,many,TRBJ2-1,NA,TGCAGTGCCCTAGGGGTTGAGCAGTTCTTC,CSALGVEQFF
TRBV5-1,14,few,TRBJ2-7,NA,TGCGCCAGCTCCAGGGGAGGGATGAGCTACGAGCAGTACTTC,CASSRGGMSYEQYF
TRBV7-9,17,NA,TRBJ2-6,TRBD1,TGTGCCAGCAGCTTAGACAGGGGAAGCTCTGGGGCCAACGTCCTGACTTTC,CASSLDRGSSGANVLTF
TRBV20-1,17,NA,TRBJ2-3,TRBD2,TGCAGTGCTACTCAGGGACTAGCGGGGGATTTCACAGATACGCAGTATTTT,CSATQGLAGDFTDTQYF
TRBV5-1,14,medium-sized,TRBJ1-2,NA,TGCGCCAGCAGCTTCGAAGACCCGAGGGGAGGCTACACCTTC,CASSFEDPRGGYTF
TRBV18,15,NA,TRBJ1-1,TRBD1,TGTGCCAGCTCACTACGACAGGGTCAGGACACTGAAGCTTTCTTT,CASSLRQGQDTEAFF
TRBV12-3/TRBV12-4,14,many,TRBJ2-7,NA,TGTGCCAGCAGGTCACCGGGACTGGTCTACGAGCAGTACTTC,CASRSPGLVYEQYF
TRBV5-1,14,NA,TRBJ1-4,NA,TGCGCCAGCAGCTTAAGGGGAGCCGATGAAAAACTGTTTTTT,CASSLRGADEKLFF
TRBV7-9,16,few,TRBJ2-7,TRBD2,TGTGCCAGCAGCTTCCGATCTAGCGGAGAGACCTACGAGCAGTACTTC,CASSFRSSGETYEQYF
TRBV9,13,many,TRBJ2-7,NA,TGTGCCAGCAGCCCTTTAGGGCCCTACGAGCAGTACTTC,CASSPLGPYEQYF
TRBV15,13,NA,TRBJ2-7,NA,TGTGCCACCAGCAGAGGACGGATCTACGAGCAGTACTTC,CATSRGRIYEQYF